The 11 T cell receptor beta chains listed next were all sequenced from one sample in a study of response to subunit inactivated influenza vaccine. TCRdb recomputed calls from the RT-PCR reads with MiXCR, one row per CDR3 protein. Of some 500,000 distinct CDR3 sequences detected, 25% appear once; the ten largest clones hold approximately 2%. Sample: CD4+ T cells sorted from PBMCs, taken less than 6 days after vaccination. Receptor source: a man between 45 and 60 years old who received an inactivated influenza vaccine.

This clonotype has only a few counts. The chain is built from TRBV7-2 and TRBJ2-3; maybe TRBD1 (6 bases). The CDR3 runs to 15 residues. V was pared by 5 bases and J by 0 bases, with 12 bases between. Per germline, CDR1 SGHTA and CDR2 FQGNSA. CDR3 loop: CASSVGGPSTDTQYF. DNA of the CDR3: TGTGCCAGCAGCGTTGGGGGCCCCAGCACAGATACGCAGTATTTT.

In its sample, this clonotype was seen a few times. The V call is TRBV7-2, the J call TRBJ2-1; D gene ambiguous. V was clipped by 4 bases and J by 6 bases, with 10 bases between them. Germline V gene sequence: CDR1 SGHTA, CDR2 FQGNSA. This CDR3 contains 13 residues. CDR3 in DNA: TGTGCCAGCAGCTCCCTAGTCGGCAATGAGCAGTTCTTC. It translates to CASSSLVGNEQFF. The full variable domain, in which reference TRBV7-2 and TRBJ2-1 provide the parts outside the CDR3, is GAGVSQSPSNKVTEKGKDVELRCDPISGHTALYWYRQSLGQGLEFLIYFQGNSAPDKSGLPSDRFSAERTGGSVSTLTIQRTQQEDSAVYLCASSSLVGNEQFFGPGTRLTVL.

The chain joins TRBV5-1 to TRBJ1-4; no clear D. The CDR3 is made up of 12 amino acids. The germline V gene encodes CDR1 SGHRS and CDR2 YFSETQ. Trimming took 5 bases from V and 5 from J, leaving 7 bases between them. CDR3 amino acids: CASRSSNEKLFF. CDR3 sequence (DNA): TGCGCCAGCAGATCGTCGAATGAAAAACTGTTTTTT. The variable domain in full, completed from reference TRBV5-1 and TRBJ1-4, reads KAGVTQTPRYLIKTRGQQVTLSCSPISGHRSVSWYQQTPGQGLQFLFEYFSETQRNKGNFPGRFSGRQFSNSRSEMNVSTLELGDSALYLCASRSSNEKLFFGSGTQLSVL.

The chain has TRBV5-1 and TRBJ1-1, with TRBD1 matching 10 bases. The CDR3 length is 14 residues. The V gene's germline CDR1 is SGHRS and CDR2 YFSETQ. Unmatched junction bases numbered 7, after V lost 6 bases and J lost 5 bases. The DNA of the CDR3 is TGCGCCAGCAAAGGGACAGGGGAGAAGACTGAAGCTTTCTTT. Amino acids: CASKGTGEKTEAFF.

The chain is built from TRBV28 and TRBJ2-5; tentative D call: TRBD2 (7 bases). Trimming removed 6 bases from V and 2 bases from J, with 16 bases in between. This CDR3 is built from 15 residues. Germline assignment: CDR1 MDHEN and CDR2 SYDVKM. CDR3 loop: CASSPPGGRQETQYF. The CDR3 DNA reads TGTGCCAGCAGCCCCCCGGGGGGCCGACAAGAGACCCAGTACTTC.

The chain is built from TRBV3-1 and TRBJ2-3; D call uncertain. Deletions cut 3 bases from V and 2 bases from J, with 3 bases between. Germline lookup yields CDR1 LGHDT and CDR2 YNNKEL (reference sequence). The CDR3 is 12 amino acids. The CDR3 is CASSHDTDTQYF. CDR3 nucleotide sequence: TGTGCCAGCAGCCACGACACAGATACGCAGTATTTT.

This clonotype was counted only a few times. V gene TRBV11-2 combines with J gene TRBJ2-2, with 11 bases fitting TRBD1. The germline gives CDR1 SGHAT, CDR2 FQNNGV. This CDR3 is built from 18 residues. Unmatched junction bases numbered 13, after V lost 3 bases and J lost 7 bases. CDR3 amino acids: CASSFDRDRGRVGGELFF. The CDR3 nucleotides read TGTGCCAGCAGCTTCGACCGGGACAGGGGGAGGGTTGGCGGGGAGCTGTTTTTT.

There are many counts of this clonotype. The chain links TRBV20-1 to TRBJ2-7; TRBD1 might be the D (6 bases). With 3 bases removed from V and 3 bases from J, the gap between germline ends came to 15 bases. There are 14 residues in the CDR3. Per the germline V gene, CDR1 is DFQATT and CDR2 is SNEGSKA (reference sequence). The DNA for the CDR3 is TGCAGTGCTAGGTCATCCGGGACAAGCTACGAGCAGTACTTC. Residues: CSARSSGTSYEQYF.

This clonotype was found a few times. This chain connects TRBV2 to TRBJ1-5, with a tentative D call TRBD1 (5 bases). With 2 bases removed from V and 8 bases from J, the gap between germline ends came to 13 bases. CDR1 and CDR2 from the germline V gene are SNHLY and FYNNEI. CDR3 length equals 14 residues. The CDR3 nucleotides read TGTGCCAGCAGTGAATTGGGGGGAAGGAAGCCCCAGCATTTT. It translates to CASSELGGRKPQHF.

DNA of the CDR3: TGTGCCAGCAGCCAACTACTCAAGCGGGGGAGCACAGATACGCAGTATTTT. Its translation is CASSQLLKRGSTDTQYF. The chain employs TRBV4-2 and TRBJ2-3; 8 positions match TRBD2. The germline V gene encodes CDR1 LGHNA and CDR2 YNFKEQ. V shed 2 bases and J 0 bases; nucleotides not matched to a gene: 7. CDR3 length: 17 amino acids.

This clonotype was observed a handful of times. The chain joins TRBV29-1 to TRBJ2-7; tentatively, D is TRBD2 (6 bases). The length of the CDR3 is 14 residues. CDR1 SQVTM and CDR2 ANQGSEA come from the germline V gene. Deletions cut 6 bases from V and 3 bases from J, with 18 bases between. CDR3 sequence reads: CSVSNVGGGYEQYF. The CDR3 DNA reads TGCAGCGTCTCCAATGTGGGGGGTGGCTACGAGCAGTACTTC.